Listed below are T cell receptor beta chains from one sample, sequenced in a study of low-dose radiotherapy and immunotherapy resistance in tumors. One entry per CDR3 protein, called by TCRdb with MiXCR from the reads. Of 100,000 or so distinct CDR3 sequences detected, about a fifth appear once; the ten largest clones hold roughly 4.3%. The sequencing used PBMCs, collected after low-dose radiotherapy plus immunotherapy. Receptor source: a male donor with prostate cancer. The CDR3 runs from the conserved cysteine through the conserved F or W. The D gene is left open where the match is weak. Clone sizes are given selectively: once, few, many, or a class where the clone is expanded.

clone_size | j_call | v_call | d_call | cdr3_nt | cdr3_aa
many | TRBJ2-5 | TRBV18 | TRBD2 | TGTGCCAGCTCACCAATGACTCGCAGCGGGGGGGCCGGGGAGACCCAGTACTTC | CASSPMTRSGGAGETQYF
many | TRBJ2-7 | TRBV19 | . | TGTGCCAGTAGTATAGCTGCCGGGGTTACCTACGAGCAGTACTTC | CASSIAAGVTYEQYF
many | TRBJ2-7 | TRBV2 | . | TGTGCCAGCAGTATCCCGGGTTCCGTTTACGAGCAGTACTTC | CASSIPGSVYEQYF
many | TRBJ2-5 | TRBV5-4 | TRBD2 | TGTGCCAGCAGCTTGGGTCCAGCGGGGGGAGAGACCCAGTACTTC | CASSLGPAGGETQYF
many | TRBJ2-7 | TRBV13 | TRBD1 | TGTGCCAGCAGTCCAGGGGGCGGAAGTTTCTACGAGCAGTACTTC | CASSPGGGSFYEQYF
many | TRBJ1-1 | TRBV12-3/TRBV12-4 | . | TGTGCCAGCAGGAAGGGAGCGAACACTGAAGCTTTCTTT | CASRKGANTEAFF
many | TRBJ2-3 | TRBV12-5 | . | TGTGCTAGTGGCCCCCGAACAGGACGTACAGATACGCAGTATTTT | CASGPRTGRTDTQYF
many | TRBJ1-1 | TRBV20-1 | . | TGCAGCTTTCTACAGGGAAAGAACACTGAAGCTTTCTTT | CSFLQGKNTEAFF
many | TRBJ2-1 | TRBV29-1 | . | TGCAGCGTAACAAGGGAGAATGAGCAGTTCTTC | CSVTRENEQFF
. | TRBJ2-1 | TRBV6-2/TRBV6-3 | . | TGTGCCAGCAGTGACAGGCGGGGGCTAGGGTCCTACAATGAGCAGTTCTTC | CASSDRRGLGSYNEQFF
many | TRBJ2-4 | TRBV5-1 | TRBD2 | TGCGCCAGCAGCTTGGCGGCTAGCGGGGCCCCAGCCAAAAACATTCAGTACTTC | CASSLAASGAPAKNIQYF
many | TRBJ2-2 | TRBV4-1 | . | TGCGCCAGCAGCCAAGAAAGGTCGCCGAACACCGGGGAGCTGTTTTTT | CASSQERSPNTGELFF
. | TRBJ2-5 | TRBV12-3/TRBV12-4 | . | TGTGCCAGCAGTTTAGCGGGAGGCCTACAAGAGACCCAGTACTTC | CASSLAGGLQETQYF
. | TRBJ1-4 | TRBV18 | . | TGTGCCAGCTCACCGTCCCGCGGCCGGGGTGAAAAACTGTTTTTT | CASSPSRGRGEKLFF
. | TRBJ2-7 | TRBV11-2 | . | TGTGCCAGCAGCTGGTCCGGCGAGCAGTACTTC | CASSWSGEQYF
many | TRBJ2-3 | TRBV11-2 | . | TGTGCCAGCAGCCCGGGCCAGGGGGATACGCAGTATTTT | CASSPGQGDTQYF
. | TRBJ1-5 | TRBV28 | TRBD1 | TGTGCCAGCACCCCAGGGGGTACTAGCAATCAGCCCCAGCATTTT | CASTPGGTSNQPQHF
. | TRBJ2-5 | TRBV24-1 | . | TGTGCCACCAGTGACCAACGAGGAGAGACCCAGTACTTC | CATSDQRGETQYF
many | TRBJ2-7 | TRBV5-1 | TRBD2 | TGCGCCAGCAGCTCGCTAGCGGGGGGGATTCCCGAGCAGTACTTC | CASSSLAGGIPEQYF
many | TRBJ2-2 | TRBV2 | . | TGTGCCAGCATAGGAAGGGACCGGGCCGGGGAGCTGTTTTTT | CASIGRDRAGELFF
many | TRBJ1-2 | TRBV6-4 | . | TGTGCCAGCAGTGACACTCCGCAGGCCTTAGGGGGCTACACCTTC | CASSDTPQALGGYTF
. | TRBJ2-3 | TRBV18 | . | TGTGCCAGCTCACCACGACTAGAGACAGATACGCAGTATTTT | CASSPRLETDTQYF
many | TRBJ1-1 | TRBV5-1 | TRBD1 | TGCGCCAGCAGCTTGGACAGGGGGCCTCCTTTCTTT | CASSLDRGPPFF
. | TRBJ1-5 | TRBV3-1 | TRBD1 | TGTGCCAGCAGCCAGACAGGGATCGATCAGCCCCAGCATTTT | CASSQTGIDQPQHF
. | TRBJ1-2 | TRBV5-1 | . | TGCGCCAGCAGCTTGAACGGTGCAGCCGGCTACACCTTC | CASSLNGAAGYTF
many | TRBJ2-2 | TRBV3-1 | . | TGTGCCAGCAGCCAAATCTGGTCTGTAGCGAGCCGCAACGCCGGGGAGCTGTTTTTT | CASSQIWSVASRNAGELFF
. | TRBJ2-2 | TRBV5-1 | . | . | CASSLEVGRNTGELFFF
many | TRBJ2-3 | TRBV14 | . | TGTGCCAGCAGCCAAGTGGCTTCCCACACAGATACGCAGTATTTT | CASSQVASHTDTQYF
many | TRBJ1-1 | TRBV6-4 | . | TGTGCCAGCACACCAAACCAGGGGTCCACTGAAGCTTTCTTT | CASTPNQGSTEAFF
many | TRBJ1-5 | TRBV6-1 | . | TGTGCCAGCAGTGAAGGCGTATTAGATCAGCCCCAGCATTTT | CASSEGVLDQPQHF
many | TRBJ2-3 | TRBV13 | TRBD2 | TGTGCCAGCAGCCCCCGTCGGGCTAGCGGGGGGGACACAGATACGCAGTATTTT | CASSPRRASGGDTDTQYF
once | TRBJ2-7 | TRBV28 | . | TGTGCCAGCGTCCTGGACATAGGCGGCAACGAGCAGTACTTC | CASVLDIGGNEQYF
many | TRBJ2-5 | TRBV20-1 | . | TGCAGTGCCGGTTATCCCGGGGCTATCAAGGAGACCCAGTACTTC | CSAGYPGAIKETQYF
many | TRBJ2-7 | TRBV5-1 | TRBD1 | TGTGCCAGCTCGGACAGGGGCTACGAGCAGTACTTC | CASSDRGYEQYF
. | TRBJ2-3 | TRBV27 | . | TGTGCCAGCAGTTTATATGGGGCCCCCTCATATAGCACAGATACGCAGTATTTT | CASSLYGAPSYSTDTQYF
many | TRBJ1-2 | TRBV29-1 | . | TGCAGCGCCGAGATTCAGACGGGTGGCTACACCTTC | CSAEIQTGGYTF
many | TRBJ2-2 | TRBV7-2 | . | TGTGCCAGCAGCTTATTAAGGTCCGGGGAGCTGTTTTTT | CASSLLRSGELFF
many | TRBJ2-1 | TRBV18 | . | TGTGCCAGCTCACCAAGTAGCATAAGCTCCTACAATGAGCAGTTCTTC | CASSPSSISSYNEQFF
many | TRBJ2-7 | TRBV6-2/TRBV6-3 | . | TGTGCCAGCAGGTTGGCCCGGGTGTCGGGAGAGCAGTACTTC | CASRLARVSGEQYF
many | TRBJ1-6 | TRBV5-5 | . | TGTGCCAGCAGCTTGGCCCTCAGGGATAATTCACCCCTCCACTTT | CASSLALRDNSPLHF
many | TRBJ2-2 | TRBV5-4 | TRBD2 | TGTGCCAGCAGCCACAAGCGGGGGACGAACACCGGGGAGCTGTTTTTT | CASSHKRGTNTGELFF
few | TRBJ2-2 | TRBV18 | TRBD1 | TGTGCCAGCTCACCCGGACAGGACCTGGCCGCCGGGGAGCTGTTTTTT | CASSPGQDLAAGELFF